The next 25 T cell receptor beta chains were all read from a single sample in a study of T cell responses to AZD1222 COVID-19 vaccine. The protocol was immunoSEQ multiplex PCR, while the TCRdb copy is restricted to in-frame clones and leaves out a portion. This table has 150,000 to 200,000 clones, under 95% appearing once. The starting material was peripheral blood, obtained 28 days after the second AZD1222 dose. The receptor set was obtained from an adult who received the AZD1222 COVID-19 vaccine.

This clone was seen more than once but under ten times. The chain recombines TRBV7-9 with TRBJ1-1; D unresolved. The length of the CDR3 is 15 residues. Trimming pared 5 bases from V and 6 bases from J, leaving 19 bases between. Germline CDR1 is SEHNR and CDR2 is FQNEAQ (reference sequence). The CDR3 bases are TGTGCCAGCAGCAAAACCGGGCCCACTTATGCTGAAGCTTTCTTT. Encoded protein: CASSKTGPTYAEAFF.

The gene calls are TRBV6-4 and TRBJ1-2, with unresolved D. The V end lost 4 bases, the J end lost 8 bases, and 20 bases lay between the germline ends. CDR3 size: 15 residues. Germline CDR1 and CDR2: MRHNA and SNTAGT. The CDR3 DNA is TGTGCCAGCAGTGTTGGTCCGTCCTCACTCGGCGGCTACACCTTC. It translates to CASSVGPSSLGGYTF.

The V and J genes are TRBV28 and TRBJ2-5, with D unresolved. V lost 3 bases and J 5 bases, leaving 13 bases between the germline ends. Germline V lookup: CDR1 MDHEN, CDR2 SYDVKM. The CDR3 has 14 residues. In nucleotides, the CDR3 is TGTGCCAGCAGTTTTGGTCGAGGCTCTGAGACCCAGTACTTC. As protein: CASSFGRGSETQYF.

This chain joins TRBV4-3 and TRBJ2-3; 10 nucleotides align to TRBD2. CDR1 is LGHNA and CDR2 is YSLEER in the germline V gene. The CDR3 consists of 16 residues. V was clipped by 5 bases and J by 3 bases; unmatched bases: 8. CDR3 nucleotide sequence: TGCGCCAGCAGCGGAAGACTAGCGGGCGGAACAGATACGCAGTATTTT. Translated, it gives CASSGRLAGGTDTQYF.

The chain is built from TRBV19 and TRBJ1-5; possible D gene TRBD1, 5 bases. V shed 2 bases and J shed 1 base, with 9 bases lying between them. The CDR3 is 15 amino acids. Germline CDR1 reads LNHDA; CDR2 reads SQIVND (reference sequence). CDR3 in DNA: TGTGCCAGTAGTATATTGGGGGGAAGCAATCAGCCCCAGCATTTT. Translation gives CASSILGGSNQPQHF. The full variable domain, its missing parts supplied by reference TRBV19 and TRBJ1-5, is DGGITQSPKYLFRKEGQNVTLSCEQNLNHDAMYWYRQDPGQGLRLIYYSQIVNDFQKGDIAEGYSVSREKKESFPLTVTSAQKNPTAFYLCASSILGGSNQPQHFGDGTRLSIL.

This clone has only one observation. V usage is TRBV6-2 or TRBV6-3 and J usage is TRBJ1-5, with D hard to call. The CDR3 sequence is 15 residues long. V dropped 4 bases and J dropped 0 bases, with 10 bases sitting between them. Germline CDR1 is MNHEY and CDR2 is SVGEGT. CDR3 DNA: TGTGCCAGCAGTTCCTTCGCCTATAGCAATCAGCCCCAGCATTTT. Protein: CASSSFAYSNQPQHF.

The chain carries TRBV28 and TRBJ1-2, with D uncertain. Germline-derived CDR1 and CDR2 are MDHEN and SYDVKM. V lost 4 bases, J lost 4 bases, and 10 bases lay in between. The CDR3 covers 13 residues. In nucleotides, the CDR3 is TGTGCCAGCAGTTCCACATCGCCCTATGGCTACACCTTC. Translation: CASSSTSPYGYTF.

The chain combines TRBV5-6 with TRBJ2-7; D not resolved. Germline CDR1 is SGHDT and CDR2 is YYEEEE. With 4 bases removed from V and 3 bases from J, the gap between germline ends came to 11 bases. This CDR3 comprises 13 residues. The DNA of the CDR3 is TGTGCCAGCAGCCGAGTCGACGGCTACGAGCAGTACTTC. Residues: CASSRVDGYEQYF.

In this sample, this clone turned up once. CDR3 sequence (DNA): TGCGCCAGCAGCCAAGTGGGGGAAAACTACAATGAGCAGTTCTTC. Protein: CASSQVGENYNEQFF. V usage is TRBV4-1 and J usage is TRBJ2-1; D could derive from TRBD1 or TRBD2 (5 bases each). Germline loops: CDR1 MGHRA, CDR2 YSYEKL. The CDR3 totals 15 residues. V lost 1 base and J lost 3, with 10 bases in between.

The V call is TRBV5-4, the J call TRBJ2-5, with 9 bases that match TRBD2. The CDR3 is 15 amino acids. Trimming at V came to 3 bases and at J to 1 base, leaving 4 bases not matched to a gene. Germline V CDR1 and CDR2: SGHNT, YYREEE (reference sequence). CDR3 DNA sequence: TGTGCCAGCAGCTCTAGCGGGGCCGGCCAAGAGACCCAGTACTTC. It specifies CASSSSGAGQETQYF.

The DNA for the CDR3 is TGTGCCAGCAGTGAAGGTCTTGGACTAGCGGGAATCAATGAGCAGTTCTTC. Amino acids: CASSEGLGLAGINEQFF. The chain uses TRBV6-1 and TRBJ2-1, with 12 positions matching TRBD2. The CDR3 totals 17 residues. Per germline, CDR1 MNHNS and CDR2 SASEGT. V lost 1 base, J lost 6 bases, and 7 bases stayed unmatched.

The CDR3 sequence is CASSPPKETQYF. The CDR3 coding sequence is TGTGCCAGCAGTCCCCCCAAAGAGACCCAGTACTTC. The gene calls are TRBV12-3 or TRBV12-4 and TRBJ2-5; D uncertain. This CDR3 is 12 amino acids long. V gave up 5 bases and J gave up 3 bases, with 7 bases separating them.

This rearrangement joins TRBV7-2 to TRBJ2-1; 12 bases are shared with TRBD2. The CDR3 has 16 amino acids. V shed 5 bases and J 2 bases; nucleotides not matched to a gene: 4. The germline V gene has CDR1 SGHTA and CDR2 FQGNSA. The CDR3, as DNA: TGTGCCAGCAGCAGGACTAGCGGGACGACCTACAATGAGCAGTTCTTC. Its translation is CASSRTSGTTYNEQFF. Full variable domain (outside the CDR3, taken from reference TRBV7-2 and TRBJ2-1): GAGVSQSPSNKVTEKGKDVELRCDPISGHTALYWYRQSLGQGLEFLIYFQGNSAPDKSGLPSDRFSAERTGGSVSTLTIQRTQQEDSAVYLCASSRTSGTTYNEQFFGPGTRLTVL.

The genes are TRBV27 and TRBJ2-1; D not resolved. The CDR3 loop spans 14 amino acids. The germline V gene encodes CDR1 MNHEY and CDR2 SMNVEV (reference sequence). The V and J ends lost 6 bases and 10 bases respectively, with 19 bases between them. The CDR3 region has the DNA TGTGCCAGCAGGGACCTTTGGGGATACGTGGAGCAGTTCTTC. As protein: CASRDLWGYVEQFF.

V and J are TRBV7-9 and TRBJ2-2, with D possibly TRBD1 on 5 matching bases. The germline gives CDR1 SEHNR, CDR2 FQNEAQ (reference sequence). The CDR3 extends over 16 amino acids. V lost 5 bases and J lost 2, with 15 bases in between. CDR3 nucleotides: TGTGCCAGCAGCCCGCCAGGGATTAGAAACACCGGGGAGCTGTTTTTT. It codes for CASSPPGIRNTGELFF.

This clone was observed a single time. This sequence joins TRBV10-3 and TRBJ2-2; TRBD2 agrees at 11 bases. Germline values: CDR1 ENHRY, CDR2 SYGVKD. This CDR3 region has 14 residues. V dropped 10 bases and J dropped 5; count of bases not matched to a gene: 6. The CDR3 reads CATGTSGETGELFF. CDR3 sequence (DNA): TGTGCCACCGGGACTAGCGGAGAGACCGGGGAGCTGTTTTTT.

The gene calls are TRBV3-1 (or the pseudogene TRBV3-2) and TRBJ1-2; the D is unclear. V lost 0 bases and J 14 bases, leaving 13 bases between the germline ends. The CDR3 has 12 residues. Germline CDR1 reads LGHDT; CDR2 reads YNNKEL (reference sequence). CDR3 nucleotide sequence: TGTGCCAGCAGCCAAGAATGGGGAGTGCAGACCTTC. Amino acids: CASSQEWGVQTF.

This chain links TRBV5-4 with TRBJ1-6; D ambiguous. The V gene's germline CDR1 is SGHNT and CDR2 YYREEE (reference sequence). Deletions cut 1 base from V and 7 bases from J, with 15 bases between. This CDR3 region has 16 residues. CDR3 coding DNA: TGTGCCAGCAGCTTGATCGCAGCTACAATAAATTCACCCCTCCACTTT. Translating it yields CASSLIAATINSPLHF.

J is TRBJ2-7 and V is TRBV6-1, with 10 bases identical to TRBD1. V shed 3 bases, J shed 3 bases, and the junction held 5 bases outside the gene matches. This CDR3 spans 15 amino acids. Germline V gives CDR1 MNHNS, CDR2 SASEGT. This CDR3 is CASSDGTGVFYEQYF. The CDR3 coding sequence is TGTGCCAGCAGTGACGGGACAGGGGTATTCTACGAGCAGTACTTC.

Only a few counts were recorded for this clone. This sample includes further DNA sequences coding for the same CDR3. V and J are TRBV3-1 (or the pseudogene TRBV3-2) and TRBJ1-2; D gene unclear. This CDR3 spans 12 amino acids. With 1 base removed from V and 6 bases from J, the gap between germline ends came to 6 bases. Germline-derived CDR1 and CDR2 are LGHDT and YNNKEL (reference sequence). CDR3 in amino acids: CASSQGTHGYTF. The CDR3 bases are TGTGCCAGCAGCCAAGGCACACATGGCTACACCTTC.

This clone was picked up one time. V usage is TRBV9 and J usage is TRBJ2-2; D is uncertain. Trimming pared 4 bases from V and 5 bases from J, leaving 9 bases between. Germline CDR1 is SGDLS and CDR2 is YYNGEE. CDR3 length equals 13 residues. The chain's CDR3 is CASSTIRTGELFF. The CDR3 nucleotides are TGTGCCAGCAGCACTATACGGACCGGGGAGCTGTTTTTT.

The V call is TRBV24-1, the J call TRBJ2-2; 14 positions match TRBD2. The CDR3 has 16 residues. Germline CDR1 and CDR2: KGHDR and SFDVKD. The trim removed 9 bases at V and 6 bases at J, leaving 8 bases unmatched. In DNA, the CDR3 is TGTGCCACCGGGGGACTAGCGGGAGAACCTCCCGGGGAGCTGTTTTTT. It yields the protein CATGGLAGEPPGELFF.

This chain joins TRBV6-2 or TRBV6-3 and TRBJ2-5; 8 nucleotides line up with TRBD2. J was trimmed by 2 bases and V by 6 bases; bases with no gene match: 11. CDR1 MNHEY and CDR2 SVGEGT come from the germline V gene. This CDR3 is 16 amino acids long. DNA of the CDR3: TGTGCCAGCAGCCCCCCCGGGGGGGGAAAACAAGAGACCCAGTACTTC. It is translated as CASSPPGGGKQETQYF.

V usage is TRBV10-2 and J usage is TRBJ1-3; D call uncertain. Trimming cost V 7 bases and J 0 bases, with 13 bases left between them. The CDR3 runs 15 residues. Germline V lookup: CDR1 WSHSY, CDR2 SAAADI. In DNA form, the CDR3 reads TGCGCCAGCACCCCTTATGCGGCCTCTGGAAACACCATATATTTT. Residues: CASTPYAASGNTIYF.

The gene calls are TRBV4-3 and TRBJ1-4; D is possibly TRBD1 (5 bases). V was shortened by 1 base and J by 7 bases, with 19 bases between the two germline ends. The CDR3 consists of 17 residues. Germline CDR1 is LGHNA and CDR2 is YSLEER. CDR3 sequence reads: CASSQVFGTSIGEKLFF. DNA for the CDR3: TGCGCCAGCAGCCAAGTTTTTGGGACCTCAATAGGTGAAAAACTGTTTTTT.